Many counts were recorded for the clone carrying this T cell receptor beta chain. The antigen is not known. Per germline, CDR1 SGHTS and CDR2 YDEGEE. The CDR3 totals 14 residues. Trimming cost V 0 bases and J 7 bases; bases outside gene matches: 5. Amplified TCR beta CDR3 regions were obtained using RNA transcripts as template. HTBI primers primed a first-round RT-PCR, and a second-round multiplex PCR followed. TCRdb reprocessed the multiplex PCR reads via MiXCR and lists one record per CDR3 protein. The top ten clones hold 44% of a sample with 650,000 to 900,000 distinct CDR3 sequences, around 40% of them seen once. These data are taken from a study of Graves' ophthalmopathy and Graves' hyperthyroidism. Study-level points and caveats: Blood also contained most of the expanded thyroid clonotypes above 0.001 frequency.

The diagnosis combined clinical symptoms, thyroxine, TRAb, thyroid ultrasound and orbital computed tomography scans. Sequenced: peripheral blood. The clonotype was recovered from an adult man with Graves' ophthalmopathy. The rearrangement links TRBV5-8 to TRBJ1-2; TRBD1 matches 8 bases. Here the CDR3 reads CASSLGTGPRGYTF. DNA of the CDR3: TGTGCCAGCAGCTTGGGGACAGGGCCGCGTGGCTACACCTTC.